This T cell receptor (beta chain) is drawn from a study of blood T cell repertoires in COVID-19. Profiled with immunoSEQ multiplex PCR; TCRdb holds only in-frame clones, not every one. Seen here are 55,000 to 70,000 clones, roughly 80% observed once, and the top ten hold 8% to 10%. Germline trimming cut 3 bases from V and 8 bases from J; bases unmatched to any gene: 5. The germline CDR1 and CDR2 sequences are SGHTS and YDEGEE. This CDR3 is built from 13 residues. The receptor was derived from a woman of 80 years or more with acute or convalescent COVID-19. Sequenced sample: peripheral blood. The genes are TRBV5-8 and TRBJ1-5; 7 bases align to TRBD1. CDR3 DNA: TGTGCCAGCAGCTCGAGGGGGCACGAGCCCCAGCATTTT. Translation: CASSSRGHEPQHF.